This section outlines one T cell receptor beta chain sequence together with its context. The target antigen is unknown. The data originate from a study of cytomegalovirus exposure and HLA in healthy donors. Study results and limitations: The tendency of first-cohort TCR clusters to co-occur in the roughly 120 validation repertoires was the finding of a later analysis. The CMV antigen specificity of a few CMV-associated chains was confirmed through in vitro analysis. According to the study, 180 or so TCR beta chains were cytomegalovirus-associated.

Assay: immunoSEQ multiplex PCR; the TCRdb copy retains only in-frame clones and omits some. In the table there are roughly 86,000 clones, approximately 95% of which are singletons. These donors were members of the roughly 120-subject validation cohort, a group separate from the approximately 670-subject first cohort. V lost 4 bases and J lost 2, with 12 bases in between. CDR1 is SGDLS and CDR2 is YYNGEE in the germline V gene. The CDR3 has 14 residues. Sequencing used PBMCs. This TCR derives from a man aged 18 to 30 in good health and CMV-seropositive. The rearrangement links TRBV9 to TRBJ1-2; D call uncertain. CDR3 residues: CASSSRRGNYGYTF. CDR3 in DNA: TGTGCCAGCAGCTCACGACGGGGAAACTATGGCTACACCTTC.